The clone carrying this T cell receptor (beta chain) was counted once. The data were taken from a study of blood T cell repertoires in COVID-19. Overall study context: Sites across the United States, Italy and Spain contributed samples from acute and convalescent COVID-19. Sources were T cells, B-cell-depleted T cells, or PBMCs; the material itself was cDNA or gDNA.

In the study's own analysis: Reference gene primer amplification gave estimated nucleated cell counts. Profiled with immunoSEQ multiplex PCR; TCRdb holds only in-frame clones, not every one. V and J calls plus clone size are reproduced from that table; the DNA served to infer D and trimming. The top ten clones hold approximately 12% of a sample with tens of thousands of clones, approximately 80% of them seen once. Per the germline V gene, CDR1 is KGHSH and CDR2 is LQKENI. This CDR3 spans 16 amino acids. V shed 2 bases, J shed 5 bases, and the junction held 8 bases outside the gene matches. Sequenced input: peripheral blood. The chain carries TRBV18 and TRBJ2-2; TRBD1 aligns across 7 bases. The receptor was derived from a human donor in a cohort sampled during active COVID-19. The CDR3 sequence: CASSPNRQGLTGELFF. In DNA, the CDR3 is TGTGCCAGCTCACCAAATCGACAGGGTTTAACCGGGGAGCTGTTTTTT.